These T cell receptor beta chains were read from a single sample in a study of radiation and T cells in renal cell carcinoma. Only in-frame clones appear in the TCRdb table, and some are missing; sequencing was by immunoSEQ multiplex PCR. The table includes tens of thousands of clones, about 89% detected once. Specimen: blood, collected from a patient whose treatment included radiotherapy and nephrectomy. These receptors were taken from a woman in her seventies with renal cell carcinoma. Both conserved end residues are part of each CDR3. The D gene is left open where the match is weak. Some rows mark clone size as missing; the rest say once, few, many or name a class of expanded clone.

cdr3_nt: TGTGCCAGCAGTGAAGGCGGGGCCCTCTCTGGAAACACCATATATTTT
cdr3_aa: CASSEGGALSGNTIYF
v_call: TRBV2
j_call: TRBJ1-3
d_call: -
clone_size: once

cdr3_nt: TGTGCCAGCAGCCCACAGACAGGGGGCTACGAGACCCAGTACTTC
cdr3_aa: CASSPQTGGYETQYF
v_call: TRBV5-8
j_call: TRBJ2-5
d_call: TRBD1
clone_size: once

cdr3_nt: TGTGCCAGCAGTTTATCGGGGGCCCGAAATCAGCCCCAGCATTTT
cdr3_aa: CASSLSGARNQPQHF
v_call: TRBV28
j_call: TRBJ1-5
d_call: -
clone_size: -

cdr3_nt: TGCGCCAGCAGCCAAGATCGGGTAGGAACGCAGTATTTT
cdr3_aa: CASSQDRVGTQYF
v_call: TRBV4-1
j_call: TRBJ2-3
d_call: -
clone_size: -

cdr3_nt: TGTGCCAGCAGCTCCTTTACGGGCTCTGGGGCCAACGTCCTGACTTTC
cdr3_aa: CASSSFTGSGANVLTF
v_call: TRBV7-8
j_call: TRBJ2-6
d_call: -
clone_size: -

cdr3_nt: TGTGCCAGCAGCAAAACCCGGACAGGGGGCGAGCAGTTCTTC
cdr3_aa: CASSKTRTGGEQFF
v_call: TRBV7-2
j_call: TRBJ2-1
d_call: TRBD1
clone_size: few

cdr3_nt: TGTGCCAGCAGTGGTCCGGGACTAGCGGGCACAGATACGCAGTATTTT
cdr3_aa: CASSGPGLAGTDTQYF
v_call: TRBV6-4
j_call: TRBJ2-3
d_call: TRBD2
clone_size: -

cdr3_nt: TGTGCCAGCAGCTTCAAGACTAGCGGGTTAAGAGGGGAGACCCAGTACTTC
cdr3_aa: CASSFKTSGLRGETQYF
v_call: TRBV7-9
j_call: TRBJ2-5
d_call: TRBD2
clone_size: -

cdr3_nt: TGTGCCAGCAGATCCATCGGTGGGGCTCCCTCTGGGGCCAACGTCCTGACTTTC
cdr3_aa: CASRSIGGAPSGANVLTF
v_call: TRBV14
j_call: TRBJ2-6
d_call: -
clone_size: once

cdr3_nt: TGTGCCAGTAGTATTTTTGGAGGCGTCCAAGAGACCCAGTACTTC
cdr3_aa: CASSIFGGVQETQYF
v_call: TRBV19
j_call: TRBJ2-5
d_call: -
clone_size: -

cdr3_nt: TGTGCCAGCAGCGGGGCGACAGGGGTGAACACTGAAGCTTTCTTT
cdr3_aa: CASSGATGVNTEAFF
v_call: TRBV5-5
j_call: TRBJ1-1
d_call: TRBD1
clone_size: -

cdr3_nt: TGTGCCAGCAGTTCGATGGGGTCAGTCAACACTGAAGCTTTCTTT
cdr3_aa: CASSSMGSVNTEAFF
v_call: TRBV5-5
j_call: TRBJ1-1
d_call: -
clone_size: -

cdr3_nt: TGTGCCAGTAGTATAGTGGCTAGGAACACTGAAGCTTTCTTT
cdr3_aa: CASSIVARNTEAFF
v_call: TRBV19
j_call: TRBJ1-1
d_call: -
clone_size: once

cdr3_nt: TGCAGCGGGGGGGAGAACACTGAAGCTTTCTTT
cdr3_aa: CSGGENTEAFF
v_call: TRBV20-1
j_call: TRBJ1-1
d_call: -
clone_size: -

cdr3_nt: TGCGCCAGCCGAAGGACAGACCAACTGGGCTATGGCTACACCTTC
cdr3_aa: CASRRTDQLGYGYTF
v_call: TRBV4-3
j_call: TRBJ1-2
d_call: -
clone_size: -

cdr3_nt: TGTGCCAGTAGTATTTTGGCGGGGGGGCGCCGCGGGGAGCTGTTTTTT
cdr3_aa: CASSILAGGRRGELFF
v_call: TRBV19
j_call: TRBJ2-2
d_call: TRBD2
clone_size: -

cdr3_nt: TGTGCCAGCAGTTTAAGCAGCGGGGGGGCGGAGACCCAGTACTTC
cdr3_aa: CASSLSSGGAETQYF
v_call: TRBV28
j_call: TRBJ2-5
d_call: TRBD2
clone_size: -